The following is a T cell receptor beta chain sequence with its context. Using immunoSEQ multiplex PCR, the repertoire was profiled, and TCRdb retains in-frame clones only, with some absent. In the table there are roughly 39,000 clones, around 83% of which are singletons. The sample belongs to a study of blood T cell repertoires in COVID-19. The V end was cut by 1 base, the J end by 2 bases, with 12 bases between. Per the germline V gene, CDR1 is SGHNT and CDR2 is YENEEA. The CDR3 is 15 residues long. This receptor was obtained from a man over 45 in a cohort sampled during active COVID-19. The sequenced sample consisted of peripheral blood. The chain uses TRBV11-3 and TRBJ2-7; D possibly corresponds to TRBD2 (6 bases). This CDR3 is CASSLVGTGAYEQYF. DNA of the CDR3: TGTGCCAGCAGCTTAGTGGGGACGGGAGCCTACGAGCAGTACTTC.